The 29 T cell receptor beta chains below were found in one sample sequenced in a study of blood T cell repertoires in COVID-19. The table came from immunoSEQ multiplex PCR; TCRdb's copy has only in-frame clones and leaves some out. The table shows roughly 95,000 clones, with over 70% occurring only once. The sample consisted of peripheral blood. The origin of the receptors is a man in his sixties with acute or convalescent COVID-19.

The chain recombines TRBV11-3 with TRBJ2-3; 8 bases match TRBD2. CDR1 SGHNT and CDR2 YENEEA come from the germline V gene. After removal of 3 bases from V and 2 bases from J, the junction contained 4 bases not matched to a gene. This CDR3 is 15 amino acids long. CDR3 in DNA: TGTGCCAGCAGCTTCGGAGCGGGGGTCACAGATACGCAGTATTTT. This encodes CASSFGAGVTDTQYF.

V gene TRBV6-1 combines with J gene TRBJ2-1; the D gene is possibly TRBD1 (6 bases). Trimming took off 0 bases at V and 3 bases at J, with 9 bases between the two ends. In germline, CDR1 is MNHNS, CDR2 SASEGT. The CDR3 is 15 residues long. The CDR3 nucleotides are TGTGCCAGCAGTGAAGCGCCAGGGGTCTACAATGAGCAGTTCTTC. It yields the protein CASSEAPGVYNEQFF.

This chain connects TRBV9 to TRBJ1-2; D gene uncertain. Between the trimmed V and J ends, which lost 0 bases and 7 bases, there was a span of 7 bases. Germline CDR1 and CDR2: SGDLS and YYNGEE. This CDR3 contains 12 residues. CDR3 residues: CASSVEAGGYTF. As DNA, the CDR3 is TGTGCCAGCAGCGTAGAGGCGGGTGGCTACACCTTC.

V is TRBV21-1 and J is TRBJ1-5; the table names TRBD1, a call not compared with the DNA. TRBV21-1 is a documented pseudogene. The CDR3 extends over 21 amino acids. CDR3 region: CASSVPGQGADEIVSNQPQHF. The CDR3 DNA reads TGTGCCAGCAGCGTCCCGGGACAGGGGGCGGATGAGATAGTGAGCAATCAGCCCCAGCATTTT.

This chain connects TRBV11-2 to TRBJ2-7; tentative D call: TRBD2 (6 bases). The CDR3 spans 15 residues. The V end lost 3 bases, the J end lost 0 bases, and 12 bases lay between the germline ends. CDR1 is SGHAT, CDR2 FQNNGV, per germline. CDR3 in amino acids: CASSLEAGRSYEQYV. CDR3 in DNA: TGTGCCAGCAGCTTGGAAGCGGGCCGCTCCTACGAGCAGTACGTC.

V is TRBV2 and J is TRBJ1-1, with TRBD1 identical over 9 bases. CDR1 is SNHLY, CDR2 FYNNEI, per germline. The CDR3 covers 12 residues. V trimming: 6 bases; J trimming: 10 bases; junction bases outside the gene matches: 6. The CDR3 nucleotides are TGTGCCAGCAGCCTTGGACAGGGGATAGCTTTCTTT. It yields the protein CASSLGQGIAFF.

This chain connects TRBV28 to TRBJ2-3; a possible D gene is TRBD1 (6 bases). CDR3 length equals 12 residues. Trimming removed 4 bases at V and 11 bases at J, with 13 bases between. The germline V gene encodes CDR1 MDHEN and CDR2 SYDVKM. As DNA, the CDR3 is TGTGCCAGCAGTTGGACAGCAATTGGGCAGTATTTT. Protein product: CASSWTAIGQYF.

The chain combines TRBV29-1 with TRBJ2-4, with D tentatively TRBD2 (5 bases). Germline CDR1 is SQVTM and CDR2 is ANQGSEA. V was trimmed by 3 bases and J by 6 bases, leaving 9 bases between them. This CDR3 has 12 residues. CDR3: CSVDTGTNIQYF. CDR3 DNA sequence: TGCAGCGTTGATACGGGAACAAACATTCAGTACTTC.

The CDR3 DNA is TGTGCCATCAGTGAGTCGACTAGCGGAGATAGCACAGATACGCAGTATTTT. Translated, it gives CAISESTSGDSTDTQYF. The chain is built from TRBV10-3 and TRBJ2-3, with 9 bases that match TRBD2. Unmatched junction bases numbered 4, after V lost 0 bases and J lost 0 bases. The CDR3 runs to 17 residues. Germline CDR1 and CDR2: ENHRY and SYGVKD.

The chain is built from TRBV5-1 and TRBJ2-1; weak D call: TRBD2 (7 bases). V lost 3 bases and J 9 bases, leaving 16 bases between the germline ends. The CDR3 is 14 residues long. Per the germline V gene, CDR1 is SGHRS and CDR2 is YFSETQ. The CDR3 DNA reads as TGCGCCAGCAGCTCCGGGACTAAGGGGGGTGAGCAGTTCTTC. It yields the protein CASSSGTKGGEQFF. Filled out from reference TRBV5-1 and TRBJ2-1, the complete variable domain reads KAGVTQTPRYLIKTRGQQVTLSCSPISGHRSVSWYQQTPGQGLQFLFEYFSETQRNKGNFPGRFSGRQFSNSRSEMNVSTLELGDSALYLCASSSGTKGGEQFFGPGTRLTVL.

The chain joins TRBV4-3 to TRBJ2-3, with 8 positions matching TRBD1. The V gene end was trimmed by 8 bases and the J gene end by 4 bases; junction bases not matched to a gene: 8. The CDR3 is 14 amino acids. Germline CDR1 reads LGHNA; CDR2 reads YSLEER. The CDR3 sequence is CASCRDRRSDTQYF. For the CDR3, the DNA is TGCGCCAGCTGCCGGGACAGGCGTTCAGATACGCAGTATTTT.

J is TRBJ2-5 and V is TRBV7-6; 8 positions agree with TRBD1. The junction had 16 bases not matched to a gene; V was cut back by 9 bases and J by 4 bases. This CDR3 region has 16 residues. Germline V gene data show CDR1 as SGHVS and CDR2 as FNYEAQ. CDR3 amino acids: CASRTLQGAGVETQYF. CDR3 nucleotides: TGTGCCAGTCGAACGCTTCAGGGGGCCGGAGTAGAGACCCAGTACTTC.

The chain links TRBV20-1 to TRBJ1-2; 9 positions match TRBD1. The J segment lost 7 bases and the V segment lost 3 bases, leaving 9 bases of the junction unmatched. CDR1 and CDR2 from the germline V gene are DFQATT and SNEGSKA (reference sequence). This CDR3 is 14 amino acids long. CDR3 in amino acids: CSASQQGARGGYTF. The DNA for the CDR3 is TGCAGTGCTAGTCAACAGGGGGCGCGCGGTGGCTACACCTTC.

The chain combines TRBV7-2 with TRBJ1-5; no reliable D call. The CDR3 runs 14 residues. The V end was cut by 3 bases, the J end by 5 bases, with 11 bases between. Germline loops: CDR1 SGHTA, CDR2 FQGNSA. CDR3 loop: CASSFLVGDQPQHF. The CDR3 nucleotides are TGTGCCAGCAGCTTCCTCGTCGGGGATCAGCCCCAGCATTTT.

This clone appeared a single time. The CDR3 bases are TGTGCCAGCGCCGGAGGACTGAAAGAGACCCAGTACTTC. Translating gives CASAGGLKETQYF. The chain has TRBV3-1 (or the pseudogene TRBV3-2) and TRBJ2-5; tentative D call: TRBD2 (5 bases). The CDR3 sequence is 13 residues long. V lost 8 bases to trimming and J lost 3 bases, with 13 bases between them. Germline V gene sequence: CDR1 LGHDT, CDR2 YNNKEL (reference sequence).

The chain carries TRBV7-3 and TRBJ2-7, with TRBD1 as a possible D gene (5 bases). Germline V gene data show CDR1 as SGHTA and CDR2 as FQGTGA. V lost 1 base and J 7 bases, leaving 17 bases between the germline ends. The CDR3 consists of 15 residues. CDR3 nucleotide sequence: TGTGCCAGCAGCTTAAGCGCGACAGACCCTAAGGAGCAGTACTTC. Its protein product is CASSLSATDPKEQYF.

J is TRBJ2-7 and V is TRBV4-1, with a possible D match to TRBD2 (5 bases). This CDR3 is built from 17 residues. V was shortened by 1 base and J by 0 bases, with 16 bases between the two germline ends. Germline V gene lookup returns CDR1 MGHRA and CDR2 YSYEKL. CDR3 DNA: TGCGCCAGCAGCCAAGGCCTTTACCGAACTAGCTCCTACGAGCAGTACTTC. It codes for CASSQGLYRTSSYEQYF.

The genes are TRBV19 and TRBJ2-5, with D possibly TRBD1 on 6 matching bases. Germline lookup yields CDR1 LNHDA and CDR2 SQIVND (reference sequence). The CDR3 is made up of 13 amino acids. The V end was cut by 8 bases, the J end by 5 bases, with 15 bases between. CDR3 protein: CASGGQKGETQYF. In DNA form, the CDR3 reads TGTGCCAGTGGGGGACAAAAGGGGGAGACCCAGTACTTC.

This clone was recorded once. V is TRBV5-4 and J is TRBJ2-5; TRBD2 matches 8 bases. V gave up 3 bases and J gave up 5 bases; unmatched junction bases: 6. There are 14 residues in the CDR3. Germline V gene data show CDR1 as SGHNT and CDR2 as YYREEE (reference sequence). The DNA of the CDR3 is TGTGCCAGCAGCTCCCAGACTAGCGATGAGACCCAGTACTTC. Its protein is CASSSQTSDETQYF. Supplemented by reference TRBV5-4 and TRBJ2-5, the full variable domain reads ETGVTQSPTHLIKTRGQQVTLRCSSQSGHNTVSWYQQALGQGPQFIFQYYREEENGRGNFPPRFSGLQFPNYSSELNVNALELDDSALYLCASSSQTSDETQYFGPGTRLLVL.

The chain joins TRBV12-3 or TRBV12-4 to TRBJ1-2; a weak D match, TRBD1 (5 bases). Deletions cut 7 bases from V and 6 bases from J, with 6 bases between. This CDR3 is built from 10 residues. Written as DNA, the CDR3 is TGTGCCAGCAAGGGGCATGGCTACACCTTC. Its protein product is CASKGHGYTF.

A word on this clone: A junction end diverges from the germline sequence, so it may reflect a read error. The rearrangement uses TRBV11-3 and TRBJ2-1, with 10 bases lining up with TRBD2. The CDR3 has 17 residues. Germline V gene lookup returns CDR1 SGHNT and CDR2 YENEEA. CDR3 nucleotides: TGTGCCAGCAGATTAGGGGCTAGCGGGAGCTCCTACAATGAGCAGTTCTTC. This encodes CASRLGASGSSYNEQFF.

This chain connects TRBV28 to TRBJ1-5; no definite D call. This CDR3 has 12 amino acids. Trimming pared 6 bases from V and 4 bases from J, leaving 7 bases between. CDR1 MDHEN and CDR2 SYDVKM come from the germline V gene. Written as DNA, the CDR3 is TGTGCCAGCAGAGGACTTAATCAGCCCCAGCATTTT. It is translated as CASRGLNQPQHF.

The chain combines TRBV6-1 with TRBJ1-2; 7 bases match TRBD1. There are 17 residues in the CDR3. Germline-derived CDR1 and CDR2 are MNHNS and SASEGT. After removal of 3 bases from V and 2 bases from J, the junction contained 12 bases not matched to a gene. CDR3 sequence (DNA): TGTGCCAGCAGTGAGCGAACCACCGGGACAGTGAACTATGGCTACACCTTC. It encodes CASSERTTGTVNYGYTF.

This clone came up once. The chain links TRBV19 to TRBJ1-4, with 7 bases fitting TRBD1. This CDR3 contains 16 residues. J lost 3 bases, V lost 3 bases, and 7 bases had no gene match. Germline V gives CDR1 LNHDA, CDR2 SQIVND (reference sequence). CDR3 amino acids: CASSIDRAGANEKLFF. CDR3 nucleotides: TGTGCCAGTAGTATTGACAGGGCAGGGGCTAATGAAAAACTGTTTTTT.

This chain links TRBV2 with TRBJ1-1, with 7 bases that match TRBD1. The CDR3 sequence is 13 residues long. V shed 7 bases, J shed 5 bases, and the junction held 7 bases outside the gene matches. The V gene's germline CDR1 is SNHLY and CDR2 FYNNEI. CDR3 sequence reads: CASNPTGLTEAFF. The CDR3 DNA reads TGTGCCAGCAATCCGACAGGGTTGACTGAAGCTTTCTTT.

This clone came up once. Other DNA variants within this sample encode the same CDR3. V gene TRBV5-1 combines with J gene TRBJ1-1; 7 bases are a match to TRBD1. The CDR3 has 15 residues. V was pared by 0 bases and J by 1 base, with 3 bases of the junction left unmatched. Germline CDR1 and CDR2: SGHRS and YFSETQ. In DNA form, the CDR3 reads TGCGCCAGCAGCTTGGGAGGGACAGCGAACACTGAAGCTTTCTTT. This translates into CASSLGGTANTEAFF.

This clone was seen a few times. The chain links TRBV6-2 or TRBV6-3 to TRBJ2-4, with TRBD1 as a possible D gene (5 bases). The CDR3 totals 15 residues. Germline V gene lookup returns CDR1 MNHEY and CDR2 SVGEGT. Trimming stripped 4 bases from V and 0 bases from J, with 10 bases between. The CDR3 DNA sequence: TGTGCCAGCAGTTTGGACACGGAAGCCAAAAACATTCAGTACTTC. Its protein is CASSLDTEAKNIQYF.

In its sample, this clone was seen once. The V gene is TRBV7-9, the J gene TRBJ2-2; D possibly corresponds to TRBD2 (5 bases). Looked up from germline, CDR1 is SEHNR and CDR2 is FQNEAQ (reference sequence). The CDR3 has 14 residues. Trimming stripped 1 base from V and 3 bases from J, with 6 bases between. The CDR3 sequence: CASSLGEYTGELFF. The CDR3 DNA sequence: TGTGCCAGCAGCTTAGGGGAGTACACCGGGGAGCTGTTTTTT.

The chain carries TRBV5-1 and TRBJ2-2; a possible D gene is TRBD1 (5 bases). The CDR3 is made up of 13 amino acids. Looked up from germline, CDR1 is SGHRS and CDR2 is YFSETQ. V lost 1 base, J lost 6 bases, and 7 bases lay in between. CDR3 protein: CASSLSGPGELFF. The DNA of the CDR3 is TGCGCCAGCAGCTTGTCAGGGCCCGGGGAGCTGTTTTTT.